Below, 29 T cell receptor beta chains from the same sample are listed, as sequenced in a study of cytomegalovirus exposure and HLA in healthy donors. TCRdb keeps only in-frame clones here, not all; method: immunoSEQ multiplex PCR. Of 150,000 to 200,000 clones in the sample, less than 90% were seen once. The sample was PBMCs. The source of these receptors is a man aged 30 to 39 in good health and CMV-seropositive.

The chain combines TRBV6-4 with TRBJ1-2; no definite D call. Trimming stripped 3 bases from V and 0 bases from J, with 8 bases between. This CDR3 comprises 14 residues. Germline V CDR1 and CDR2: MRHNA, SNTAGT. The CDR3 bases are TGTGCCAGCAGTGAAAGGAGGACTAACTATGGCTACACCTTC. Translating gives CASSERRTNYGYTF.

The chain joins TRBV11-2 to TRBJ2-1; D unresolved. The CDR3 runs 13 residues. V was clipped by 0 bases and J by 8 bases, with 8 bases between them. The germline V gene encodes CDR1 SGHAT and CDR2 FQNNGV. The CDR3 DNA sequence: TGTGCCAGCAGCTTAGAGGCCGGGTATGAGCAGTTCTTC. As protein: CASSLEAGYEQFF. Together with reference TRBV11-2 and TRBJ2-1, the CDR3 gives the full variable domain: EAGVAQSPRYKIIEKRQSVAFWCNPISGHATLYWYQQILGQGPKLLIQFQNNGVVDDSQLPKDRFSAERLKGVDSTLKIQPAKLEDSAVYLCASSLEAGYEQFFGPGTRLTVL.

The chain carries TRBV6-5 and TRBJ1-1, with a weak D call TRBD1 (6 bases). Germline V gene data show CDR1 as MNHEY and CDR2 as SVGAGI. Trimming left V 2 bases short and J 7 bases short, with 8 bases between. The CDR3 spans 12 residues. The CDR3 loop is CASSYDRSEAFF. CDR3 nucleotide sequence: TGTGCCAGCAGTTACGACAGGAGTGAAGCTTTCTTT.

The genes are TRBV5-4 and TRBJ2-3; D might be TRBD2 (5 bases). The CDR3 consists of 14 residues. Germline CDR1 and CDR2: SGHNT and YYREEE (reference sequence). V was clipped by 6 bases and J by 5 bases, with 16 bases between them. Here the CDR3 reads CASNSRTGVDTQYF. CDR3 in DNA: TGTGCCAGCAATTCTCGTACCGGGGTAGATACGCAGTATTTT.

This sequence joins TRBV27 and TRBJ1-2; maybe TRBD1 (5 bases). V lost 5 bases and J 7 bases, leaving 11 bases between the germline ends. This CDR3 comprises 12 residues. Germline CDR1 reads MNHEY; CDR2 reads SMNVEV (reference sequence). As DNA, the CDR3 is TGTGCCAGCAGTCCCGGGCAGGGTGGCTACACCTTC. Encoded protein: CASSPGQGGYTF.

This sequence joins TRBV5-1 and TRBJ1-6; TRBD1 is a possible D gene (6 bases). Germline lookup yields CDR1 SGHRS and CDR2 YFSETQ. The CDR3 length is 16 residues. Trimming shortened V by 3 bases and J by 8 bases, and 18 bases separated the two germline ends. CDR3 sequence (DNA): TGCGCCAGCAGCTCTTCGGGTCGGACAGCGGATTCACCCCTCCACTTT. As protein: CASSSSGRTADSPLHF.

This rearrangement joins TRBV30 to TRBJ1-2, with TRBD1 matching 7 bases. There are 13 residues in the CDR3. CDR1 is GTSNPN, CDR2 SVGIG, per germline (reference sequence). The junction had 9 bases not matched to a gene; V was cut back by 3 bases and J by 8 bases. The CDR3 coding sequence is TGTGCCTGGAGCATGGGGCAGGGGGGCGGCTACACCTTC. This sequence encodes CAWSMGQGGGYTF.

The chain is built from TRBV7-9 and TRBJ1-2; perhaps TRBD1 as D (5 bases). Trimming took 5 bases from V and 7 from J, leaving 11 bases between them. CDR1 SEHNR and CDR2 FQNEAQ come from the germline V gene (reference sequence). CDR3 length equals 12 residues. The CDR3 sequence: CASSLRGFGYTF. CDR3 nucleotides: TGTGCCAGCAGCCTCCGGGGGTTTGGCTACACCTTC. Based on the CDR3 plus reference TRBV7-9 and TRBJ1-2, the full variable domain is DTGVSQNPRHKITKRGQNVTFRCDPISEHNRLYWYRQTLGQGPEFLTYFQNEAQLEKSRLLSDRFSAERPKGSFSTLEIQRTEQGDSAMYLCASSLRGFGYTFGSGTRLTVV.

The chain joins TRBV28 to TRBJ1-2; D might be TRBD1 (5 bases). The V and J ends lost 7 bases and 0 bases respectively, with 12 bases between them. Germline CDR1 reads MDHEN; CDR2 reads SYDVKM. This CDR3 spans 14 amino acids. The CDR3, as DNA: TGTGCCAGCACCCCACCCAGGGCTAACTATGGCTACACCTTC. Translation: CASTPPRANYGYTF.

This chain uses TRBV5-4 with TRBJ2-3, with D possibly matching TRBD1 (6 bases). Trimming left V 1 base short and J 6 bases short, with 12 bases between. The V gene's germline CDR1 is SGHNT and CDR2 YYREEE (reference sequence). This CDR3 is 14 amino acids long. The DNA of the CDR3 is TGTGCCAGCAGCTTGAGGACAGTGCAGGATACGCAGTATTTT. As protein: CASSLRTVQDTQYF.

This clone appeared a single time. This CDR3 is also generated by other DNA sequences in the sample. This sequence joins TRBV29-1 and TRBJ2-7; tentative D call: TRBD1 (6 bases). Germline assignment: CDR1 SQVTM and CDR2 ANQGSEA. The CDR3 is 13 amino acids. Trimming stripped 2 bases from V and 2 bases from J, with 10 bases between. CDR3 nucleotides: TGCAGCGTTGAACTGACAGGAGCCTACGAGCAGTACTTC. Its protein is CSVELTGAYEQYF.

This clone was detected ten times or more. The chain couples TRBV4-2 to TRBJ1-3; TRBD1 matches at 8 bases. CDR3 length equals 16 residues. Germline V gene lookup returns CDR1 LGHNA and CDR2 YNFKEQ. Trimming cost V 5 bases and J 0 bases; bases outside gene matches: 6. CDR3 sequence (DNA): TGTGCCAGCAGCGCCCGGGACAGGTCCTCTGGAAACACCATATATTTT. This gives the protein CASSARDRSSGNTIYF.

V and J are TRBV7-2 and TRBJ2-3; 7 bases are a match to TRBD2. Germline CDR1 and CDR2: SGHTA and FQGNSA. This CDR3 contains 16 residues. Trimming at V came to 2 bases and at J to 3 bases, leaving 8 bases not matched to a gene. The CDR3 protein is CASSLSSGSDTDTQYF. Written as DNA, the CDR3 is TGTGCCAGCAGCTTAAGTAGCGGGTCCGATACAGATACGCAGTATTTT.

V and J are TRBV7-9 and TRBJ1-5; 11 bases agree with TRBD1. Germline V gene sequence: CDR1 SEHNR, CDR2 FQNEAQ (reference sequence). This CDR3 is built from 16 residues. V gave up 5 bases and J gave up 2 bases; unmatched junction bases: 5. As DNA, the CDR3 is TGTGCCAGCAGCCCAAGGGGACAGGGGGGCAATCAGCCCCAGCATTTT. This gives the protein CASSPRGQGGNQPQHF.

This clone has at least ten counts. This chain links TRBV5-4 with TRBJ1-1, with 9 bases fitting TRBD1. This CDR3 comprises 13 residues. V lost 3 bases and J lost 7; bases outside the gene matches: 4. Germline assignment: CDR1 SGHNT and CDR2 YYREEE (reference sequence). The CDR3 DNA reads as TGTGCCAGCAGCTCCCGGACAGGGGTTGAAGCTTTCTTT. Protein product: CASSSRTGVEAFF.

The CDR3 is CASSTGGNEQFF. CDR3 coding DNA: TGCGCCAGCAGCACAGGGGGGAATGAGCAGTTCTTC. The V and J genes are TRBV5-1 and TRBJ2-1; the match to TRBD1 covers 8 bases. The germline V gene encodes CDR1 SGHRS and CDR2 YFSETQ. The CDR3 runs to 12 residues. The trim removed 4 bases at V and 7 bases at J, leaving 1 base unmatched. The full variable domain, rest sourced from reference TRBV5-1 and TRBJ2-1, is KAGVTQTPRYLIKTRGQQVTLSCSPISGHRSVSWYQQTPGQGLQFLFEYFSETQRNKGNFPGRFSGRQFSNSRSEMNVSTLELGDSALYLCASSTGGNEQFFGPGTRLTVL.

In this sample, this clone turned up a few times. Here the CDR3 DNA reads TGTGCCTGGAGTACCTGGGTAGGACAGGGGGCCGGGGAGCTGTTTTTT. Encoded protein: CAWSTWVGQGAGELFF. The genes are TRBV30 and TRBJ2-2; 10 bases are a match to TRBD1. V was clipped by 2 bases and J by 6 bases; unmatched bases: 9. CDR3 length equals 16 residues. Germline CDR1 GTSNPN, CDR2 SVGIG (reference sequence).

V is TRBV6-6 and J is TRBJ1-5; 8 bases map to TRBD1. V lost 6 bases, J lost 4 bases, and 8 bases stayed unmatched. CDR1 is MNHNY, CDR2 SVGAGI, per germline (reference sequence). The CDR3 is 15 residues long. CDR3 in amino acids: CASSRDRWSNQPQHF. The CDR3 region has the DNA TGTGCCAGCAGCCGGGACAGGTGGTCAAATCAGCCCCAGCATTTT.

As DNA, the CDR3 is TGTGCCAGCAGCTTAGCGAGTAGCGGGAGCGACAATGAGCAGTTCTTC. Translated, it gives CASSLASSGSDNEQFF. The chain recombines TRBV7-6 with TRBJ2-1; 9 bases fit TRBD2. Germline V gene data show CDR1 as SGHVS and CDR2 as FNYEAQ. J lost 5 bases, V lost 0 bases, and 5 bases had no gene match. The CDR3 spans 16 residues.

The genes are TRBV5-1 and TRBJ1-3, with a tentative D call TRBD1 (5 bases). The germline V gene encodes CDR1 SGHRS and CDR2 YFSETQ. Trimming removed 2 bases from V and 4 bases from J, with 7 bases in between. The CDR3 is 13 residues long. The CDR3 is CASSFSGGNTIYF. Written as DNA, the CDR3 is TGCGCCAGCAGCTTCTCAGGGGGAAACACCATATATTTT.

This chain links TRBV5-1 with TRBJ2-5; 7 bases map to TRBD2. Germline assignment: CDR1 SGHRS and CDR2 YFSETQ. This CDR3 has 15 residues. The junction had 4 bases not matched to a gene; V was cut back by 0 bases and J by 2 bases. The CDR3 loop is CASSLVAGLQETQYF. Here the CDR3 DNA reads TGCGCCAGCAGCTTGGTCGCGGGACTACAAGAGACCCAGTACTTC.

The rearrangement joins TRBV7-8 to TRBJ1-3, with unresolved D. This CDR3 is built from 15 residues. Deletions cut 3 bases from V and 0 bases from J, with 9 bases between. Germline loops: CDR1 SGHVS, CDR2 FQNEAQ. CDR3 protein: CASSFGSGSGNTIYF. CDR3 nucleotide sequence: TGTGCCAGCAGCTTTGGTTCCGGCTCTGGAAACACCATATATTTT. The full variable domain, completed using reference TRBV7-8 and TRBJ1-3, is GAGVSQSPRYKVAKRGQDVALRCDPISGHVSLFWYQQALGQGPEFLTYFQNEAQLDKSGLPSDRFFAERPEGSVSTLKIQRTQQEDSAVYLCASSFGSGSGNTIYFGEGSWLTVV.

The chain is built from TRBV28 and TRBJ1-5, with a possible D match to TRBD1 (5 bases). Germline-derived CDR1 and CDR2 are MDHEN and SYDVKM. This CDR3 contains 15 residues. Trimming pared 6 bases from V and 4 bases from J, leaving 16 bases between. The CDR3 region is CASSTRRESNQPQHF. In nucleotides, the CDR3 is TGTGCCAGCAGCACCCGCAGGGAATCAAATCAGCCCCAGCATTTT.

The gene calls are TRBV6-5 and TRBJ2-7; TRBD2 matches 13 bases. Germline trimming cut 5 bases from V and 12 bases from J; bases unmatched to any gene: 13. The CDR3 runs to 15 residues. Germline CDR1 and CDR2: MNHEY and SVGAGI. The CDR3, as DNA: TGTGCCAGCAGTGGATCCGGGACTAGCGGGAAAAATCGGTACTTC. Translation: CASSGSGTSGKNRYF.

The V gene is TRBV5-6, the J gene TRBJ2-2, with 11 bases aligning to TRBD2. The CDR3 covers 15 residues. Germline V gene lookup returns CDR1 SGHDT and CDR2 YYEEEE. Trimming cost V 4 bases and J 7 bases; bases outside gene matches: 6. The DNA of the CDR3 is TGTGCCAGCAGCCTAGCGGGAGGCGTCGGCGGGGAGCTGTTTTTT. This sequence encodes CASSLAGGVGGELFF.

The gene calls are TRBV10-3 and TRBJ2-3; perhaps TRBD2 as D (5 bases). The germline CDR1 and CDR2 sequences are ENHRY and SYGVKD. Trimming took off 0 bases at V and 2 bases at J, with 15 bases between the two ends. This CDR3 has 17 amino acids. The CDR3 sequence: CAISESSAGTPTDTQYF. DNA for the CDR3: TGTGCCATCAGTGAGTCTTCTGCGGGCACGCCCACAGATACGCAGTATTTT.

The V and J genes are TRBV5-1 and TRBJ1-2; 9 nucleotides agree with TRBD1. This CDR3 is built from 16 residues. Germline CDR1 reads SGHRS; CDR2 reads YFSETQ. The V and J ends lost 4 bases and 5 bases, in that order; junction bases with no gene match: 12. The CDR3 DNA follows: TGCGCCAGCAGCGACCGGGACAGGGACCTTAAGTATGGCTACACCTTC. It translates to CASSDRDRDLKYGYTF.

The chain carries TRBV6-1 and TRBJ2-1; TRBD2 matches 9 bases. Germline values: CDR1 MNHNS, CDR2 SASEGT. Trimming took 6 bases from V and 6 from J; bases not matched to a gene: 9. This CDR3 has 15 residues. CDR3 nucleotide sequence: TGTGCCAGCAGCCAGGAGGGACTAGCCATCAATGAGCAGTTCTTC. It yields the protein CASSQEGLAINEQFF.

The J gene is TRBJ2-7, the V gene TRBV5-4; 8 positions match TRBD2. The germline V gene encodes CDR1 SGHNT and CDR2 YYREEE (reference sequence). The CDR3 length is 14 residues. Unmatched junction bases numbered 6, after V lost 0 bases and J lost 7 bases. CDR3 sequence reads: CASSLGPGTREQYF. DNA of the CDR3: TGTGCCAGCAGCTTGGGGCCGGGGACTAGGGAGCAGTACTTC.